A selection of T cell receptor beta chains follows, all from one sample in a study of blood T cell repertoires in COVID-19. Using immunoSEQ multiplex PCR, the repertoire was profiled, and TCRdb retains in-frame clones only, with some absent. This sample has nearly 200,000 clones; 70% to 90% occur once, and the top ten carry roughly 8.1%. Sequenced sample: PBMCs or T cells enriched from blood (not recorded which). Every receptor here comes from a woman under 30 who had recovered from COVID-19. CDR3s include the opening cysteine and the closing phenylalanine or tryptophan. D genes are given only for firm matches. Expanded clones are given a class, and other clones once, few, many or no size at all.

DNA	CDR3	D	size	V	J
TGCGCCAGCAGCTTGAATCAGGTAGCCTACGAGCAGTACTTC	CASSLNQVAYEQYF	NA	few	TRBV5-1	TRBJ2-7
TGTGCCAGCAGCTTGACAGGGGGTAGTGGCTACACCTTC	CASSLTGGSGYTF	TRBD1	NA	TRBV13	TRBJ1-2
TGTGCCAGCAGTGAAGCAAGGACAGGGCTTTATTCACCCCTCCACTTT	CASSEARTGLYSPLHF	TRBD1	NA	TRBV6-1	TRBJ1-6
TGTGCCAGTACCTCAGGGCGCCCGGCCTACGAGCAGTACTTC	CASTSGRPAYEQYF	NA	once	TRBV19	TRBJ2-7
TGCGCCAGCAGCCAAGCTACAGGGGGACAGCCCCAGCATTTT	CASSQATGGQPQHF	TRBD1	NA	TRBV4-1	TRBJ1-5
TGTGCCAGCAGCGTAGGAGACAGGGCAAACACTGAAGCTTTCTTT	CASSVGDRANTEAFF	TRBD1	NA	TRBV9	TRBJ1-1
TGTGCCAGCAGCGCCCCCCGGGGGGGAACTAATGAAAAACTGTTTTTT	CASSAPRGGTNEKLFF	NA	NA	TRBV7-9	TRBJ1-4
TGTGCCAGCAGTCTTGGGACACCAGATACGCAGTATTTT	CASSLGTPDTQYF	NA	NA	TRBV27	TRBJ2-3
TGTGCCAGCAGTGAGCCCCCTGCGGGCTACACCTTC	CASSEPPAGYTF	NA	once	TRBV6-1	TRBJ1-2
TGTGCCAGCAGCGACGCCCAGACAGGGTCCAACTATGGCTACACCTTC	CASSDAQTGSNYGYTF	TRBD1	NA	TRBV5-4	TRBJ1-2
TGCGCCAGCAGCTCCCACAACGAGCAGTACTTC	CASSSHNEQYF	NA	NA	TRBV5-1	TRBJ2-7
TGTGCCAGCAGTTCAGGGGGCACTGAAGCTTTCTTT	CASSSGGTEAFF	TRBD1	NA	TRBV12-3/TRBV12-4	TRBJ1-1
TGTGCCAGCAGCCAAGATCTGAGGAGGAATCAGCCCCAGCATTTT	CASSQDLRRNQPQHF	NA	NA	TRBV3-1/TRBV3-2	TRBJ1-5
TGTGCCACCAGTGGCGGCACCGGGACTAGCGGGGGGAGGACGCAGTATTTT	CATSGGTGTSGGRTQYF	TRBD2	NA	TRBV24-1	TRBJ2-3
TGTGCCAGCAGTGAACCAGGGGGCGCGGGCTACACCTTC	CASSEPGGAGYTF	TRBD1	NA	TRBV6-1	TRBJ1-2
TGTGCCAGCAGCTTGAGAGGTAGCAGGGGGAGAGGCTATGGCTACACCTTC	CASSLRGSRGRGYGYTF	TRBD1	NA	TRBV5-6	TRBJ1-2
TGCGCCAGCAGCGGGGACAGGGGCTATGAGCAGTTCTTC	CASSGDRGYEQFF	TRBD1	few	TRBV5-1	TRBJ2-1
TGTGCCACCAGCAGAGTGGGGGGACAGGGAAATGAAAAACTGTTTTTT	CATSRVGGQGNEKLFF	TRBD1	NA	TRBV15	TRBJ1-4
TGTGCCAGCAGTTACTCGTTAAACACTGAAGCTTTCTTT	CASSYSLNTEAFF	NA	NA	TRBV6-5	TRBJ1-1
TGTGCCAGCAGCCCCGGGACAGCACTCTACAATGAGCAGTTCTTC	CASSPGTALYNEQFF	TRBD1	NA	TRBV7-8	TRBJ2-1
TGTGCCAGCAGTGACGAAGCGGGGGGTCACACCGGGGAGCTGTTTTTT	CASSDEAGGHTGELFF	TRBD2	NA	TRBV6-4	TRBJ2-2
TGTGCCAGTACAGGGGGGCATGAGCAGTTCTTC	CASTGGHEQFF	NA	once	TRBV19	TRBJ2-1
TGTGCCAGCAGCCAAGATCTGTCGGGGGTGGATACGCAGTATTTT	CASSQDLSGVDTQYF	NA	few	TRBV4-2	TRBJ2-3
TGTGCCACTCTCCGGACTGTCGGCGAGCAGTACTTC	CATLRTVGEQYF	NA	NA	TRBV25-1	TRBJ2-7
TGTGCCAGCAGCCGCAACAGGGGTGATAACTATGGCTACACCTTC	CASSRNRGDNYGYTF	TRBD1	NA	TRBV7-8	TRBJ1-2
TGTGCCAGCAACCCGACAGGGGGGAGATACGAGCAGTACTTC	CASNPTGGRYEQYF	TRBD1	NA	TRBV27	TRBJ2-7
TGCGCCAGCAGCTTGGGCGGGACAGGGAGCACTGAGCAGTTCTTC	CASSLGGTGSTEQFF	TRBD1	once	TRBV5-1	TRBJ2-1
TGTGCCAGCAGCTTAGCCAGGGGAGGGACTGAAGCTTTCTTT	CASSLARGGTEAFF	NA	NA	TRBV7-9	TRBJ1-1
TGTGCCAGCTCCCTTTATGATTACCTAGCGGGAGCAGATACGCAGTATTTT	CASSLYDYLAGADTQYF	TRBD2	NA	TRBV18	TRBJ2-3
TGTGCCACCAGCAGACTAGCGGGCTCTGGGGCCAACGTCCTGACTTTC	CATSRLAGSGANVLTF	TRBD2	NA	TRBV15	TRBJ2-6
TGTGCCAGCACCTTGGGGCTTAAGGAGACCCAGTACTTC	CASTLGLKETQYF	NA	once	TRBV12-3/TRBV12-4	TRBJ2-5
TGTGCCAGCAGTTTAGGACAGGTCTATGGCTACACCTTC	CASSLGQVYGYTF	NA	NA	TRBV12-3/TRBV12-4	TRBJ1-2
TGCGCCAGCAGGGCCCAGGGGGAATTCGGGGAGCTGTTTTTT	CASRAQGEFGELFF	TRBD1	NA	TRBV10-2	TRBJ2-2
TGTGCCAGTAGTCCAAGTGACAGGGGGAACAGTGGCTACACCTTC	CASSPSDRGNSGYTF	TRBD1	NA	TRBV19	TRBJ1-2
TGCGCCAGCAGCTTGGCCACTAACTCTGAAGCTTTCTTT	CASSLATNSEAFF	NA	NA	TRBV5-1	TRBJ1-1
TGCGCCAGCAGCCAAGTACAAGAGCGGCAAGAGACCCAGTACTTC	CASSQVQERQETQYF	NA	few	TRBV4-1	TRBJ2-5
TGTGCCAGAAGGGGACCCCAGCATTTT	CARRGPQHF	NA	NA	TRBV3-1/TRBV3-2	TRBJ1-5
TGTGCCAGCAGTTATTCTGGACAGACCTACGAGCAGTACTTC	CASSYSGQTYEQYF	NA	NA	TRBV6-5	TRBJ2-7
TGTGCCAGCAGTGAATGGGCAGGGGGTACTGGAAACACCATATATTTT	CASSEWAGGTGNTIYF	TRBD1	once	TRBV6-1	TRBJ1-3
TGTGCCAGCAGTTACGCGGGGGGGCCCGGGACCCAGTACTTC	CASSYAGGPGTQYF	TRBD2	NA	TRBV6-5	TRBJ2-5